The clone carrying this T cell receptor beta chain has just one count. The antigen is not known. From germline, CDR1 is ENHRY and CDR2 SYGVKD. V shed 8 bases, J shed 4 bases, and the junction held 13 bases outside the gene matches. The CDR3 is made up of 15 amino acids. This entry belongs to a study of T cell responses to AZD1222 COVID-19 vaccine. Notes on the study in general: Donors skewed white British and female; clonal diversity was possibly underestimated.

TCRdb's copy holds only in-frame clones and misses some; the assay was immunoSEQ multiplex PCR. The table includes some 150,000 clones, about 93% detected once. The clonotype originates from an adult in good health. Material: peripheral blood, obtained on day 0 of AZD1222 vaccination. J is TRBJ1-1 and V is TRBV10-3; the match to TRBD1 covers 7 bases. The CDR3 nucleotides are TGTGCCATCGGAAAACAGGGGAAAGGGGGCACTGAAGCTTTCTTT. The encoded protein is CAIGKQGKGGTEAFF.